This T cell receptor (beta chain) was recorded in a study of shared clonotypes between healthy human individuals. Study background: Researchers drew samples from two women and a few men aged 18 to 49.

Libraries were prepared by immunoSEQ multiplex PCR; TCRdb keeps only in-frame clonotypes and omits some of them. The sample has roughly 1 million clones, approximately 76% seen once. CDR1 is MNHNY, CDR2 SVGAGI, per germline (reference sequence). This CDR3 is built from 15 residues. The germline V and J ends were trimmed by 6 bases and 2 bases, with 13 bases remaining between them. This clone was found once. Sequenced sample: memory CD4+ T cells sorted from blood. Described subset: CD45RA-negative fraction. The receptor's source is a man in his late teens or twenties in good health. The chain uses TRBV6-6 and TRBJ1-4, with D maybe TRBD1 (5 bases). The CDR3 nucleotides are TGTGCCAGCAGCGATCAGGGAGGGACTAATGAAAAACTGTTTTTT. It codes for CASSDQGGTNEKLFF.